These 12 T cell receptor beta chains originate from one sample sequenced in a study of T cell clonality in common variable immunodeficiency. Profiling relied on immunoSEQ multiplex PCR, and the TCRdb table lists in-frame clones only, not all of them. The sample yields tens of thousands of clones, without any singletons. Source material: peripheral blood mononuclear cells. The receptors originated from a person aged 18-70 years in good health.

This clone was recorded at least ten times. CDR3: CASSRRTSGSSYNEQFF. CDR3 DNA (partial): TGTGCCAGTAGTAGGAGGACTAGCGGGAGCTCCTACAATGAG. The rearrangement joins TRBV19 to TRBJ2-1, with 13 bases that match TRBD2. The read stops 3 residues short of the end of the CDR3; the missing end is completed from the germline J gene. Trimming cost V 4 bases and J 0 bases; bases outside gene matches: 3. The CDR3 runs 17 residues. The V gene's germline CDR1 is LNHDA and CDR2 SQIVND (reference sequence).

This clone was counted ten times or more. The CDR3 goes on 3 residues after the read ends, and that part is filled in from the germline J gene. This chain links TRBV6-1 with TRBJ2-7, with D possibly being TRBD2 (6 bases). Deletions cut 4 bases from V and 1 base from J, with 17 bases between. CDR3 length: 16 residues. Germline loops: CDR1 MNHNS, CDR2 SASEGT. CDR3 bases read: TGTGCCAGCAGTGCGGGAGACAGAGATAAATCCTACGAG. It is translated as CASSAGDRDKSYE. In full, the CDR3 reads CASSAGDRDKSYEQYF.

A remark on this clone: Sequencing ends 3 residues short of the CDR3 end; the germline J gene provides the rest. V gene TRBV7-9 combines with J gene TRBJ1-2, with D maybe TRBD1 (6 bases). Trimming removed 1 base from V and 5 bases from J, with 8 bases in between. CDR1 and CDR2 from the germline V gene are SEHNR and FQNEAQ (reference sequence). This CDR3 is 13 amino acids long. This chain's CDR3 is CASSLGTGYGYTF. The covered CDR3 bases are TGTGCCAGCAGCTTAGGAACAGGGTATGGC.

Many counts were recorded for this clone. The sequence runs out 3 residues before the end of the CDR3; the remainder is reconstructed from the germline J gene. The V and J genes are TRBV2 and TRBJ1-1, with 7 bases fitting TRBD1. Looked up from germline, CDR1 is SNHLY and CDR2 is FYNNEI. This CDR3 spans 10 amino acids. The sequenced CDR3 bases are TGTGCCAAAGAACAGGGGGAA. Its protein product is CAKEQGE. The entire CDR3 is CAKEQGEAFF.

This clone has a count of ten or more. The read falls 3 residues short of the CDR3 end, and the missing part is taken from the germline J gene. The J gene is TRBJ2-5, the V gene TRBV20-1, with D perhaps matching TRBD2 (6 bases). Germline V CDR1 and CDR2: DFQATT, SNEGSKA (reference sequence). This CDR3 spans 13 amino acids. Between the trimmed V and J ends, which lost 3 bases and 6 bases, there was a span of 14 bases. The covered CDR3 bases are TGCAGTGCTAGTCTGGGCGGGATCAAGACC. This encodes CSASLGGIKT. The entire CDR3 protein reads CSASLGGIKTQYF.

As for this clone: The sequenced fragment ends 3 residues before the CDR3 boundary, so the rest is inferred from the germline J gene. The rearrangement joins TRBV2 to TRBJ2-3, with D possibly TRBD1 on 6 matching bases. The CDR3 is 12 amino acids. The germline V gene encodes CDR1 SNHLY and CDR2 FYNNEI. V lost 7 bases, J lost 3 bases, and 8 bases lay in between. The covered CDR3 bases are TGTGCCAGCAACAGGGCGACAGATACG. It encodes CASNRATDT. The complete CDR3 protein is CASNRATDTQYF. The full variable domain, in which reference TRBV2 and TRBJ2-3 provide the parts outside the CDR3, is EPEVTQTPSHQVTQMGQEVILRCVPISNHLYFYWYRQILGQKVEFLVSFYNNEISEKSEIFDDQFSVERPDGSNFTLKIRSTKLEDSAMYFCASNRATDTQYFGPGTRLTVL.

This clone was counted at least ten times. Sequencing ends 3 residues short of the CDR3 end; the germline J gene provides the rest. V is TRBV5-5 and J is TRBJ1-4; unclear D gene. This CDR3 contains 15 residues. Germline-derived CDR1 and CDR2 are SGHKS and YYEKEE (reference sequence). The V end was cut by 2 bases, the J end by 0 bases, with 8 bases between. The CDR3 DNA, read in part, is TGTGCCAGCAGCTTCTCGGCGGCAACTAATGAAAAA. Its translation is CASSFSAATNEK. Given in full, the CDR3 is CASSFSAATNEKLFF.

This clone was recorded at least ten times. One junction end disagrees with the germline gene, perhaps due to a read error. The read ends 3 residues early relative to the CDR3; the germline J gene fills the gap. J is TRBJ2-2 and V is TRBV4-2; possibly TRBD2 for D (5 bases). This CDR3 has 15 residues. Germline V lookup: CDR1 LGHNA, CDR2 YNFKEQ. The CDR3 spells CASSQDASRRGELFF. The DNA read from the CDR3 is TGCGCCAGCAGCCAAGATGCTAGCCGGCGGGGGGAG.

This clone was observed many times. Incomplete CDR3 DNA: TGTGCCAGCAGCCACAATCCCGGGGATCAGCCC. Translation gives CASSHNPGDQP. Given in full, the CDR3 is CASSHNPGDQPQHF. The chain links TRBV7-2 to TRBJ1-5, with D unclear. Sequencing ends 3 residues short of the CDR3 end; the germline J gene provides the rest. The germline gives CDR1 SGHTA, CDR2 FQGNSA. V lost 5 bases to trimming and J lost 5 bases, with 13 bases between them. CDR3 size: 14 residues.

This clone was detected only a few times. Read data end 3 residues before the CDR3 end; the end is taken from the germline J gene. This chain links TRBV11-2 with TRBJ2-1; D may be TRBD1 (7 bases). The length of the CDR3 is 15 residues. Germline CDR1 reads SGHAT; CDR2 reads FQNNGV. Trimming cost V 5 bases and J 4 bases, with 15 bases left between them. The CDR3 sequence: CASSHRRGLYNEQFF. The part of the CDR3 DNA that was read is TGTGCCAGCAGCCATAGGAGGGGGCTTTACAATGAG.

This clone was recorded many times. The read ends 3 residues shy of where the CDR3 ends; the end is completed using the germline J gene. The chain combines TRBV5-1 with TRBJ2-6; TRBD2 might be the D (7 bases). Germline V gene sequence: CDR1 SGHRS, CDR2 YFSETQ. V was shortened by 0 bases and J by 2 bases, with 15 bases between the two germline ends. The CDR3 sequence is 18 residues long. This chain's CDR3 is CASSLGTWGGTGANVLTF. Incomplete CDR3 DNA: TGCGCCAGCAGCTTGGGGACATGGGGGGGCACTGGGGCCAACGTC.

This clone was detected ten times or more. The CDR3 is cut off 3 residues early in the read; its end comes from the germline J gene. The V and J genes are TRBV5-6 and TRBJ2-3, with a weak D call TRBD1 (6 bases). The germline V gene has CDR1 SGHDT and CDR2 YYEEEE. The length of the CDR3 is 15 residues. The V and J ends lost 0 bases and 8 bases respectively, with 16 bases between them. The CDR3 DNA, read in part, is TGTGCCAGCAGCTTGGGTGACAGGCCGTGGGGTACG. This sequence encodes CASSLGDRPWGT. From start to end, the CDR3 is CASSLGDRPWGTQYF. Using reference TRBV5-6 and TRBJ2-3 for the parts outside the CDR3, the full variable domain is DAGVTQSPTHLIKTRGQQVTLRCSPKSGHDTVSWYQQALGQGPQFIFQYYEEEERQRGNFPDRFSGHQFPNYSSELNVNALLLGDSALYLCASSLGDRPWGTQYFGPGTRLTVL.